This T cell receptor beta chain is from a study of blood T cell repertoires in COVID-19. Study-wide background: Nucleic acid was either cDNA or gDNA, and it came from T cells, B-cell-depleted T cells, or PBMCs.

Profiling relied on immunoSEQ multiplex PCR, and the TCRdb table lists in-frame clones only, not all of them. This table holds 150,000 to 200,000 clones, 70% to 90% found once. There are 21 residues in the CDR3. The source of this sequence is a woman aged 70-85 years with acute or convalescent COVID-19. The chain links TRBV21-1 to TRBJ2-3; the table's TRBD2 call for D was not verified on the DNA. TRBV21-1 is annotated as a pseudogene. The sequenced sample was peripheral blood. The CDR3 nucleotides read TGTGCCACCCTACCGACTTGCGGCATATTAGCGGGAGGGCTATACACAGATACGCAGTATTTT. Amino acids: CATLPTCGILAGGLYTDTQYF.